A single sample is the source of the 3 T cell receptor beta chains below, sequenced in a study of OX40 agonist ivuxolimab in advanced cancers. Clones were read by immunoSEQ multiplex PCR, and TCRdb kept only the in-frame ones, dropping some. The sample carries tens of thousands of clones, over 75% recorded once. The sample consisted of CD4+ or CD8+ T cells sorted from blood, taken in a trial of the OX40 agonist ivuxolimab. The receptor source for this set is an adult with an advanced solid tumor such as melanoma, head and neck, liver or kidney cancer.

This chain uses TRBV28 with TRBJ2-5, with a tentative D call TRBD2 (6 bases). CDR1 is MDHEN, CDR2 SYDVKM, per germline. The CDR3 contains 14 residues. The germline V and J ends were trimmed by 3 bases and 1 base, with 9 bases remaining between them. The CDR3 nucleotides read TGTGCCAGCAGTTTGTCGGGAGCCCAAGAGACCCAGTACTTC. This translates into CASSLSGAQETQYF.

The V gene is TRBV5-1, the J gene TRBJ2-3, with 9 bases that match TRBD2. Germline V gene lookup returns CDR1 SGHRS and CDR2 YFSETQ. This CDR3 is built from 18 residues. V was clipped by 1 base and J by 4 bases; unmatched bases: 13. CDR3 bases: TGCGCCAGCAGCTTGATTGCGGGAGGGCCCGCTACCGCAGATACGCAGTATTTT. This codes for CASSLIAGGPATADTQYF. Looking up the rest from reference TRBV5-1 and TRBJ2-3 gives the full variable domain: KAGVTQTPRYLIKTRGQQVTLSCSPISGHRSVSWYQQTPGQGLQFLFEYFSETQRNKGNFPGRFSGRQFSNSRSEMNVSTLELGDSALYLCASSLIAGGPATADTQYFGPGTRLTVL.

The chain joins TRBV5-1 to TRBJ2-1; 10 bases agree with TRBD2. CDR3 length equals 16 residues. The V and J ends lost 0 bases and 5 bases, in that order; junction bases with no gene match: 5. The germline V gene encodes CDR1 SGHRS and CDR2 YFSETQ. The CDR3 here is CASSLDGSGRNNEQFF. The CDR3 DNA reads as TGCGCCAGCAGCTTGGATGGTAGCGGGAGGAACAATGAGCAGTTCTTC.